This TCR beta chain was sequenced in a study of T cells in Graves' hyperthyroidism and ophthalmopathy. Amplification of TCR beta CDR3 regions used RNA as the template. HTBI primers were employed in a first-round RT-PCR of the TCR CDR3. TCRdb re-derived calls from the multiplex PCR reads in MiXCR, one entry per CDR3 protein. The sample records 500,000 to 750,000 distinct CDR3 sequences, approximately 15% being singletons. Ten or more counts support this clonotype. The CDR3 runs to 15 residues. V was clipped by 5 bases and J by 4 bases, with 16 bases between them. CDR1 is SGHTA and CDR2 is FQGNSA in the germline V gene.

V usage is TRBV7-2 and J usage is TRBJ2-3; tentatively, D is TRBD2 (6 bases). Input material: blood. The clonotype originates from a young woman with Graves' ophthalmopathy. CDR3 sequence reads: CASSPGGIYADTQYF. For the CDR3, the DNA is TGTGCCAGCAGCCCCGGCGGGATTTACGCAGATACGCAGTATTTT. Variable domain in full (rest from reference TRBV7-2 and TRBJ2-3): GAGVSQSPSNKVTEKGKDVELRCDPISGHTALYWYRQSLGQGLEFLIYFQGNSAPDKSGLPSDRFSAERTGGSVSTLTIQRTQQEDSAVYLCASSPGGIYADTQYFGPGTRLTVL.